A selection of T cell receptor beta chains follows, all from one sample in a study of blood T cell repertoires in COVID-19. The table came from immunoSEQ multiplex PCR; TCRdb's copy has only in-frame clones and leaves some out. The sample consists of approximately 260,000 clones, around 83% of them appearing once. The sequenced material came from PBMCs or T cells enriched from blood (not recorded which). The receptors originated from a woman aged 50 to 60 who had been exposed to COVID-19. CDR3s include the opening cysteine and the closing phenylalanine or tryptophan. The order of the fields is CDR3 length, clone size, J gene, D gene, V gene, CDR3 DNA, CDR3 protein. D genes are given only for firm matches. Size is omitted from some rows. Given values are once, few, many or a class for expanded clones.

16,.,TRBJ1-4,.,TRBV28,TGTGCCAGCAGTTTGGGGGCGAGGGTGGGCGATGAAAAACTGTTTTTT,CASSLGARVGDEKLFF
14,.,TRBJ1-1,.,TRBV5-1,TGCGCCAGCAGCTTCAGGAACGAGAACACTGAAGCTTTCTTT,CASSFRNENTEAFF
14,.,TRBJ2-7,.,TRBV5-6,TGTGCCAGCAGCTTGGCGGCAGGGGACTACGAGCAGTACTTC,CASSLAAGDYEQYF
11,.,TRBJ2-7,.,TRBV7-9,TGTGCCAGCAGCCCCCGAGGCAGCCCAGCTTTC,CASSPRGSPAF
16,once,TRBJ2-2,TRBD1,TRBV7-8,TGTGCCAGCAGCTTAACGGGACAGGGGGGGAAAGGGGAGCTGTTTTTT,CASSLTGQGGKGELFF
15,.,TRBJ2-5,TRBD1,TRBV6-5,TGTGCCAGCAGTAAACAGGGGAGCTGGGGGGAGACCCAGTACTTC,CASSKQGSWGETQYF
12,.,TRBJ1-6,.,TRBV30,TGTGCCTGGAGCCAAAATAATTCACCCCTCCACTTT,CAWSQNNSPLHF
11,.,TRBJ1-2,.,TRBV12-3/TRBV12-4,TGTGCCAGCAGCGGACTGGGGGGCTACACCTTC,CASSGLGGYTF
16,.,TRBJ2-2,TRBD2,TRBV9,TGTGCCAGCAGCGTAGGGCTAGCGGGGTCGGTGAGGGAGCTGTTTTTT,CASSVGLAGSVRELFF
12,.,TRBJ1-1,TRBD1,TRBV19,TGTGCCAGTACCAGGGACAGGTCGGGAGCTTTCTTT,CASTRDRSGAFF
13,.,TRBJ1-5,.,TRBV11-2,TGTGCCAGCAGCTTAGAAGCGGATCAGCCCCAGCATTTT,CASSLEADQPQHF
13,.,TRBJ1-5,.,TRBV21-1,TGTGCCAGCAGCAATCGGGGCAATCAGCCCCAGCATTTT,CASSNRGNQPQHF
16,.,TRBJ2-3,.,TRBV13,TGTGCCAGCAGCTTATATGGAGGGGAAAGGGTAGATACGCAGTATTTT,CASSLYGGERVDTQYF